Detailed here is one T cell receptor beta chain. This receptor's antigen is unknown. Base qualities are not at hand, and no much larger clone is one base apart. The data were obtained in a study of blood T cell repertoires in COVID-19 (dated by TCRdb to 2018 to 2020). About the study as a whole: The collaborator samples originated in the United States, Italy and Spain and spanned the acute and convalescent phases of COVID-19. Subjects who had been exposed to COVID-19, were actively infected with it, or had recovered from it provided the deeply sampled blood TCRbeta repertoires that made up the dataset. Samples were obtained from the ongoing ImmuneRACE study (first 160 participants) and from 1,000 to 1,500 subjects provided by 6 global collaborators. Where available, HLA class I and class II types were taken from metadata supplied by the sample provider and were not determined by assay-based typing. Nearly every sample came with metadata listing a de-identified subject ID, COVID-19 status, age in years and sex. The repertoires were made available in a free public database intended to serve as a resource for research on the immune response to SARS-CoV-2. The prospective study material was composed of cDNA or gDNA derived from T cells, B-cell-depleted T cells, or PBMCs.

Ends trimmed: V by 0 bases, J by 8 bases; bases unmatched to a gene: 1. The germline V gene (reference sequence) supplies CDR1 LNHDA and CDR2 SQIVND. The CDR3 measures 15 amino acids from cysteine to phenylalanine. Only the CDR3 part of the read is kept: 45 bases, read in frame from the first base. TCRbeta CDR3 regions were amplified from genomic DNA by means of the immunoSEQ Assay, a bias-controlled multiplex PCR. Per the authors' processing: Within the assay, amplification of reference gene primers was used to estimate how many nucleated cells each sample contained. To quantify the absolute abundance of each unique TCRbeta CDR3 rearrangement, sequence reads were collapsed and filtered. For each sample, productive Simpson clonality was calculated as the square root of Simpson's diversity index over productive rearrangements. This is the immuneACCESS table as TCRdb keeps it, with only in-frame sequences that have V and J called. A part of the clones is gone; compared with another copy, unresolved V genes explain less than half, and the rest is unexplained. That table is the source of V, J and clone size, and D and trimming were worked out from the DNA. The sample records under 170,000 clones, roughly 90% of which are singletons. About 4.2% of the sample is in the top ten clones.

Results and caveats for the whole study, not just this receptor: Clinical and demographic metadata were provided uncurated, with the amount varying by source and participant.

Collaborating institutions collected whole blood in K2EDTA tubes following their own protocols. Collaborator samples were shipped for TCRbeta analysis as frozen whole blood, isolated PBMCs, or DNA extracted from either sample type. Sequencing used peripheral blood. The V and J segments used are TRBV19 and TRBJ2-1; a stretch of 13 junction bases matches TRBD2. The clonotype originates from a woman aged 55-70 years with active or convalescent COVID-19. This receptor has the CDR3 CASSIETSGGDEQFF. The sequenced DNA: TGTGCCAGTAGTATAGAAACTAGCGGGGGGGATGAGCAGTTCTTC.